This T cell receptor (beta chain) was recorded in a study of cytomegalovirus exposure and HLA in healthy donors. A multiplex PCR was run with 60 Vbeta primers and 13 Jbeta primers. TCRdb's copy holds only in-frame clones and misses some; the assay was immunoSEQ multiplex PCR. The table has some 120,000 clones, around 84% seen once. Study findings and constraints: In a later analysis, V- and J-gene trimming of beta chains associated with a DCLRE1C missense variant, replicated independently.

This CDR3 is built from 13 residues. CDR1 is LNHDA and CDR2 is SQIVND in the germline V gene (reference sequence). Trimming took 6 bases from V and 0 from J, leaving 6 bases between them. As to this clone: Its cognate antigen is unknown.

The receptor was isolated from a woman in her thirties or forties in good health and CMV-seronegative. This chain links TRBV19 with TRBJ1-5; a possible D gene is TRBD1 (5 bases). The material sequenced was PBMCs. The chain's CDR3 is CASSQGSNQPQHF. For the CDR3, the DNA is TGTGCCAGTAGCCAGGGTAGCAATCAGCCCCAGCATTTT.